This T cell receptor (beta chain) was documented in a study of shared clonotypes between healthy human individuals. Clones were read by immunoSEQ multiplex PCR, and TCRdb kept only the in-frame ones, dropping some. The sample includes 150,000 to 200,000 clones, over 80% of them seen just once. This CDR3 is 19 amino acids long. With 5 bases removed from V and 4 bases from J, the gap between germline ends came to 30 bases. CDR1 is SGHVS and CDR2 is FNYEAQ in the germline V gene. Study-wide points: Clonotype sharing across donors was expected to vary with sequencing depth.

This clone appeared a single time. The antigen is undetermined. Sequenced sample: naive CD4+ T cells sorted from blood. Stated subset: CD45RA+ positively selected. The sequence derives from a woman younger than 45 in good health. The rearrangement joins TRBV7-6 to TRBJ2-7; D is unclear. The CDR3 coding sequence is TGTGCCAGCAGCGCGACGGGTTCCTACGGGTTGGGTCCCGGGTACGAGCAGTACTTC. Amino acids: CASSATGSYGLGPGYEQYF.